This is a list of T cell receptor beta chains from one sample in a study of radiotherapy plus CTLA-4 blockade in lung cancer. Some clones are missing from TCRdb's copy, which holds only in-frame ones; the method was immunoSEQ multiplex PCR. The table shows 55,000 to 80,000 clones, with about 80% occurring only once. The specimen was peripheral blood, collected from a patient treated with radiotherapy plus ipilimumab. These receptors were collected from a human donor with non-small cell lung cancer who had a complete response to radiotherapy plus ipilimumab. Both conserved end residues are part of each CDR3. A D gene is named only where the DNA matches it firmly. The size field is filled for only some rows; it gives once, few, many or a size class.

18 NA TRBJ2-3 NA TRBV5-1 TGCGCCAGCAGCTCCCTTGGGGAAGCGGGCCCCTTCACAGATACGCAGTATTTT CASSSLGEAGPFTDTQYF
15 NA TRBJ2-3 NA TRBV7-9 TGTGCCAGCAGCGGCCTTTGGGGGGGCGCAGATACGCAGTATTTT CASSGLWGGADTQYF
16 medium-sized TRBJ1-2 TRBD1 TRBV18 TGTGCCAGCTCACCAGTAGGGACAGGGACTAACTATGGCTACACCTTC CASSPVGTGTNYGYTF
15 NA TRBJ2-2 NA TRBV6-5 TGTGCCAGCAGTAACACGGGGGTTGGGGCCGGGGAGCTGTTTTTT CASSNTGVGAGELFF
14 NA TRBJ1-2 NA TRBV30 TGTGCCTGGAGTGTACACGGGGTGGACTATGGCTACACCTTC CAWSVHGVDYGYTF
16 NA TRBJ2-2 NA TRBV19 TGTGCCAGTAGTAGATCGCGCGCGACGAACACCGGGGAGCTGTTTTTT CASSRSRATNTGELFF
15 few TRBJ2-2 NA TRBV10-3 TGTGCCATCACCCGCGGGCCAGGGGACACCGGGGAGCTGTTTTTT CAITRGPGDTGELFF
15 NA TRBJ2-1 TRBD2 TRBV7-2 TGTGCCAGCAGCCCCCAGGCGGGGGGGCTTGATGAGCAGTTCTTC CASSPQAGGLDEQFF
16 once TRBJ1-1 NA TRBV4-3 TGCGCCAGCAGCCAAGGGGGGCTCGGTGTAAACACTGAAGCTTTCTTT CASSQGGLGVNTEAFF
20 NA TRBJ2-2 NA TRBV30 TGTGCCTGGAGTGTACAATCGGACAGCGTAAATTTAGCGAACACCGGGGAGCTGTTTTTT CAWSVQSDSVNLANTGELFF